These T cell receptor beta chains were read from a single sample in a study of CD8 T cells in ankylosing spondylitis. TCRdb ran MiXCR on the 5' RACE reads and lists one entry per CDR3 protein. The sample yields about 750,000 distinct CDR3 sequences, roughly 19% seen once. The sequencing sample was made of blood, either unsorted or a sorted T cell fraction (not recorded which). The receptors shown here come from a male donor with ankylosing spondylitis. CDR3s include the opening cysteine and the closing phenylalanine or tryptophan. The listing skips clone size in some rows; elsewhere it reads once, few, many or a size class.

TRBV4-3	few	TRBJ2-7	CASSQGGSTYEQYF
TRBV4-1	few	TRBJ1-1	CASSQGRYAEAFF
TRBV15	many	TRBJ1-4	CATSRDRGSSEKLFF
TRBV4-1	.	TRBJ1-5	CASSQDWVSKTQNQPQHF
TRBV6-2/TRBV6-3	few	TRBJ2-3	CASSPPLSTDTQYF
TRBV5-6	few	TRBJ2-3	CASSLGLGWAPPDTQYF
TRBV20-1	.	TRBJ2-1	CSASLRGQGGNEQFF
TRBV7-3	.	TRBJ2-2	CASSPQLVTGELFF
TRBV27	.	TRBJ2-7	CASSPVAGGPGEQYF
TRBV28	.	TRBJ2-3	CASSGTGLSTDTQYF
TRBV19	few	TRBJ1-5	CASSIGTASQPQHF
TRBV20-1	.	TRBJ2-7	CSARANSYEQYF
TRBV10-3	few	TRBJ1-1	CAISESGGQDTEAFF
TRBV7-2	few	TRBJ2-7	CASSTPGGQGLSYEQYF
TRBV20-1	.	TRBJ2-1	CSARSSGRSNEQFF
TRBV9	.	TRBJ1-1	CASSAGGEAFF
TRBV5-1	.	TRBJ2-7	CASSLRASGGADEQYF
TRBV3-1	.	TRBJ1-5	CASSHGDRGTYQPQHF
TRBV15	few	TRBJ2-3	CATSRDSSAHIDTQYF
TRBV12-3/TRBV12-4	few	TRBJ2-5	CASSPLGRKQETQYF
TRBV5-4	.	TRBJ2-2	CASSQMTQTGELFF
TRBV28	many	TRBJ1-5	CASRGNRGFQPQHF
TRBV6-1	few	TRBJ1-5	CASSAQGTQPQHF
TRBV18	.	TRBJ2-5	CASSTAWGPQETQYF
TRBV20-1	few	TRBJ1-4	CSASPPSTNEKLFF
TRBV4-1	.	TRBJ2-2	CASSQDRGGAGGELFF
TRBV5-4	.	TRBJ2-3	CASSRRWGTDTQYF
TRBV12-3/TRBV12-4	few	TRBJ1-1	CASSLLGPGTEAFF
TRBV7-9	few	TRBJ1-3	CASSATGITDTIYF
TRBV9	.	TRBJ2-3	CASSVASGNTDTQYF